The 8 T cell receptor gamma chains below were found in one sample sequenced in a study of γδ T cells in repeated Plasmodium falciparum infection (dated by TCRdb to the early 2020s). Libraries were constructed by multiplex PCR. Sequencing instrument: Illumina MiSeq. Public reads were reanalyzed in TCRdb with CATT, and rows carrying the same DNA were merged afterwards. This sample lists more than 20,000 gamma-chain clones; 3% were detected once. The ten top clones hold 30% to 35% of the sample. For bulk TCR repertoire analysis, Vgamma9/Vdelta2+ and Vdelta2-negative gammadelta T cell populations were isolated by flow sorting from peripheral blood mononuclear cells. Sequencing was carried out using gamma-delta T cells from blood. These receptor sequences come from a pool of human donors (malaria-infected and uninfected, not separated).

This clone was seen a handful of times. A far larger clone is one base from this, pointing to a likely read error. Other DNA sequences in the sample encode the same CDR3. This chain links TRGV9 with TRGJ1 or TRGJ2. No J segment appears in TCRdb, so it was assigned here by matching the sequence to germline. Per the germline V gene, CDR1 is GITISATS and CDR2 is ISYDGTV (reference sequence). CDR3 length: 14 amino acids. With 0 bases clipped from V and 6 bases from J, the junction kept 8 bases outside the gene matches. The CDR3 region is CALWEVTSCYKKLF. In DNA, the CDR3 is TGTGCCTTGTGGGAGGTGACTAGTTGTTATAAGAAACTCTTT.

This clone was counted a few times. It may be a read error: a sequence one base away is much more abundant. The CDR3 protein is CATWAPPCGWFKVF. CDR3 nucleotide sequence: TGTGCCACCTGGGCCCCCCCGTGCGGTTGGTTCAAGGTATTT. The chain employs TRGV8 and TRGJP. TCRdb lists no J gene, so it was determined here by aligning the DNA to germline. The V gene end was trimmed by 5 bases and the J gene end by 23 bases; junction bases not matched to a gene: 18. Germline lookup yields CDR1 VENAVY and CDR2 YDSYNSRV. CDR3 length: 14 residues.

A remark on this clone: TCRdb lists the protein of a much larger clone for this DNA, which differs at residue 6, so this is likely a read error; the protein given here is translated from the DNA itself. The chain is built from TRGV9 and TRGJ1 or TRGJ2. TCRdb gives no J gene; it was assigned here by matching the DNA to germline. Germline CDR1 GITISATS, CDR2 ISYDGTV (reference sequence). The V and J ends lost 6 bases and 3 bases, in that order; junction bases with no gene match: 8. The CDR3 totals 13 residues. CDR3 residues: CALWSWGYYKKLF. The DNA for the CDR3 is TGTGCCTTGTGGTCGTGGGGTTATTATAAGAAACTCTTT.

Concerning this clone itself: TCRdb has a much larger clone's protein, which differs at residue 12 from the translation of this DNA, likely because of a read error; what is shown is the protein translated from the DNA. For the V gene the call is TRGV9; the J gene has no call. Germline V CDR1 and CDR2: GITISATS, ISYDGTV (reference sequence). This CDR3 region has 14 residues. The CDR3: CALWEVSSDWIRTF. CDR3 bases: TGTGCCTTGTGGGAGGTGAGTAGTGATTGGATCAGGACGTTT.

This clone occurred many times. A far larger clone is only one base removed, so a read error is likely. Other DNA variants within this sample encode the same CDR3. The chain uses TRGV2 and TRGJ1 or TRGJ2. CDR1 is EGSNGY and CDR2 is YDSYNSKV in the germline V gene. CDR3 size: 12 residues. Written as DNA, the CDR3 is TGTGCCACTTGGGACGGTTATTATAAGAAACTCTTT. It specifies CATWDGYYKKLF.

This clone has only a few counts. A single base is all that separates this from a far larger clone, so a read error is likely. Other DNA sequences in the sample encode the same CDR3. The chain combines TRGV9 with TRGJ1 or TRGJ2. Assignment of the J gene here rests on matching the DNA to germline, because TCRdb gives none. The CDR3 runs 17 residues. Per the germline V gene, CDR1 is GITISATS and CDR2 is ISYDGTV (reference sequence). Trimming removed 3 bases from V and 1 base from J; junction bases left unmatched: 15. CDR3 residues: CALWEPPNHLNYYKKLF. The CDR3 region has the DNA TGTGCCTTGTGGGAGCCCCCTAACCACTTAAATTATTATAAGAAACTCTTT.

This clone was observed at least ten times. A far bigger clonotype differs at one base, so this is likely a read error. Additional DNA sequences in this sample encode the identical CDR3. This rearrangement joins TRGV9 to TRGJP1. The CDR3 spans 15 residues. The V gene's germline CDR1 is GITISATS and CDR2 ISYDGTV (reference sequence). The CDR3 here is CALWELYTTGWFKIF. The CDR3 DNA reads as TGTGCCTTGTGGGAGTTATATACCACCGGTTGGTTCAAGATATTT.

This clone came up a few times. The TCRdb protein comes from a much larger clone and disagrees with this DNA's translation at residue 9, likely due to a read error; the protein given here is derived from the DNA. V gene TRGV2 combines with J gene TRGJ1 or TRGJ2. In the absence of a J gene in TCRdb, the DNA was matched to germline to assign it here. CDR3 length: 14 amino acids. CDR1 and CDR2 (germline): EGSNGY, YDSYNSKV. With 1 base clipped from V and 6 bases from J, the junction kept 9 bases outside the gene matches. The CDR3 nucleotides are TGTGCCACCTGGGACGGATTTTATTGTTATAAGAAACTCTTT. Amino acids: CATWDGFYCYKKLF.